This T cell receptor beta chain was recorded in a study of a mutant IDH1 vaccine in newly diagnosed glioma. On the study more broadly: Eight vaccinations went to patients in weeks 1, 3, 5, 7, 11, 15, 19, 23. The first vaccination came 4-6 weeks after radiotherapy alone, or with temozolomide cycles.

Sequencing was performed with immunoSEQ multiplex PCR; in TCRdb, only in-frame clones are kept and a portion is missing. The repertoire consists of 77,000 or so clones, with 85% occurring once and the leading ten covering approximately 0.8%. CDR1 and CDR2 (germline): SGHRS, YFSETQ. The CDR3 length is 16 residues. V lost 4 bases to trimming and J lost 6 bases; unmatched junction nucleotides: 15. In regard to this clone: Its antigen is unidentified.

Regarding time point: week 23, last vaccination. Vaccinated patients received 300 ug of mutant IDH1 20-mer peptide per dose, with topical imiquimod. The chain combines TRBV5-1 with TRBJ2-7; 8 bases map to TRBD2. The source is a woman between 50 and 59 years old with glioma. The sequencing here drew on PBMCs, taken from a glioma patient whose treatment included an IDH1 peptide vaccine. The CDR3 coding sequence is TGCGCCAGCAGCAGGAATCCGGGACTAGGGATCTTCGAGCAGTACTTC. Amino acid sequence: CASSRNPGLGIFEQYF.